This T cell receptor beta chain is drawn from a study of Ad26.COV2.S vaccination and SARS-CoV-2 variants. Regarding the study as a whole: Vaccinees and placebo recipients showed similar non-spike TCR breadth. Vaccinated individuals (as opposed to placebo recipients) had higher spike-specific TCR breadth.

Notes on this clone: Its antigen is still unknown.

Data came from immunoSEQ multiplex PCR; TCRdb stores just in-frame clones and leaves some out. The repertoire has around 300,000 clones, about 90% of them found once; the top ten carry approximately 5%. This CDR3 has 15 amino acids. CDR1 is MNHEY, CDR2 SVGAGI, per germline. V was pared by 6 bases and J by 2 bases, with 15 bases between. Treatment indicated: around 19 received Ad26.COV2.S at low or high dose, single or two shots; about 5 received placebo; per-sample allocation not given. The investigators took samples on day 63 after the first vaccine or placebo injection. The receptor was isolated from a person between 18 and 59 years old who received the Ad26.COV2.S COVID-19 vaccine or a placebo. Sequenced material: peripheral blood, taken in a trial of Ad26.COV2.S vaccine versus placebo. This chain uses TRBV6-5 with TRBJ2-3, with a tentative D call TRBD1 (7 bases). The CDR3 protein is CASRSAGQHTDTQYF. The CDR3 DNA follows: TGTGCCAGCAGGTCGGCGGGACAGCACACAGATACGCAGTATTTT.